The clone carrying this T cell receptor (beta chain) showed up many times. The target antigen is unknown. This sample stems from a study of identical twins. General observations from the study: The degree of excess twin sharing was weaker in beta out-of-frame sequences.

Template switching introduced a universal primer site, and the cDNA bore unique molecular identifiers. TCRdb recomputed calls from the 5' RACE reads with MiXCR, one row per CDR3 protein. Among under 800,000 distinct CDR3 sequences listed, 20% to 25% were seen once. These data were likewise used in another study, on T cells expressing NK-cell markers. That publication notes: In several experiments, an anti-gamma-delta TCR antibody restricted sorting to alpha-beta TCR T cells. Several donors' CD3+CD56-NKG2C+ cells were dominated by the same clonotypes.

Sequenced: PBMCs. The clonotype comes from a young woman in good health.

The chain's CDR3 is CASSENPGLGISPLHF. The CDR3 region has the DNA TGTGCCAGCAGTGAAAACCCAGGGTTGGGGATTTCACCCCTCCACTTT. The rearrangement joins TRBV6-1 to TRBJ1-6; tentative D call: TRBD1 (5 bases). Germline CDR1 MNHNS, CDR2 SASEGT. The CDR3 sequence is 16 residues long. The V gene lost 2 bases and the J gene lost 9 bases, with 17 bases spanning the gap.